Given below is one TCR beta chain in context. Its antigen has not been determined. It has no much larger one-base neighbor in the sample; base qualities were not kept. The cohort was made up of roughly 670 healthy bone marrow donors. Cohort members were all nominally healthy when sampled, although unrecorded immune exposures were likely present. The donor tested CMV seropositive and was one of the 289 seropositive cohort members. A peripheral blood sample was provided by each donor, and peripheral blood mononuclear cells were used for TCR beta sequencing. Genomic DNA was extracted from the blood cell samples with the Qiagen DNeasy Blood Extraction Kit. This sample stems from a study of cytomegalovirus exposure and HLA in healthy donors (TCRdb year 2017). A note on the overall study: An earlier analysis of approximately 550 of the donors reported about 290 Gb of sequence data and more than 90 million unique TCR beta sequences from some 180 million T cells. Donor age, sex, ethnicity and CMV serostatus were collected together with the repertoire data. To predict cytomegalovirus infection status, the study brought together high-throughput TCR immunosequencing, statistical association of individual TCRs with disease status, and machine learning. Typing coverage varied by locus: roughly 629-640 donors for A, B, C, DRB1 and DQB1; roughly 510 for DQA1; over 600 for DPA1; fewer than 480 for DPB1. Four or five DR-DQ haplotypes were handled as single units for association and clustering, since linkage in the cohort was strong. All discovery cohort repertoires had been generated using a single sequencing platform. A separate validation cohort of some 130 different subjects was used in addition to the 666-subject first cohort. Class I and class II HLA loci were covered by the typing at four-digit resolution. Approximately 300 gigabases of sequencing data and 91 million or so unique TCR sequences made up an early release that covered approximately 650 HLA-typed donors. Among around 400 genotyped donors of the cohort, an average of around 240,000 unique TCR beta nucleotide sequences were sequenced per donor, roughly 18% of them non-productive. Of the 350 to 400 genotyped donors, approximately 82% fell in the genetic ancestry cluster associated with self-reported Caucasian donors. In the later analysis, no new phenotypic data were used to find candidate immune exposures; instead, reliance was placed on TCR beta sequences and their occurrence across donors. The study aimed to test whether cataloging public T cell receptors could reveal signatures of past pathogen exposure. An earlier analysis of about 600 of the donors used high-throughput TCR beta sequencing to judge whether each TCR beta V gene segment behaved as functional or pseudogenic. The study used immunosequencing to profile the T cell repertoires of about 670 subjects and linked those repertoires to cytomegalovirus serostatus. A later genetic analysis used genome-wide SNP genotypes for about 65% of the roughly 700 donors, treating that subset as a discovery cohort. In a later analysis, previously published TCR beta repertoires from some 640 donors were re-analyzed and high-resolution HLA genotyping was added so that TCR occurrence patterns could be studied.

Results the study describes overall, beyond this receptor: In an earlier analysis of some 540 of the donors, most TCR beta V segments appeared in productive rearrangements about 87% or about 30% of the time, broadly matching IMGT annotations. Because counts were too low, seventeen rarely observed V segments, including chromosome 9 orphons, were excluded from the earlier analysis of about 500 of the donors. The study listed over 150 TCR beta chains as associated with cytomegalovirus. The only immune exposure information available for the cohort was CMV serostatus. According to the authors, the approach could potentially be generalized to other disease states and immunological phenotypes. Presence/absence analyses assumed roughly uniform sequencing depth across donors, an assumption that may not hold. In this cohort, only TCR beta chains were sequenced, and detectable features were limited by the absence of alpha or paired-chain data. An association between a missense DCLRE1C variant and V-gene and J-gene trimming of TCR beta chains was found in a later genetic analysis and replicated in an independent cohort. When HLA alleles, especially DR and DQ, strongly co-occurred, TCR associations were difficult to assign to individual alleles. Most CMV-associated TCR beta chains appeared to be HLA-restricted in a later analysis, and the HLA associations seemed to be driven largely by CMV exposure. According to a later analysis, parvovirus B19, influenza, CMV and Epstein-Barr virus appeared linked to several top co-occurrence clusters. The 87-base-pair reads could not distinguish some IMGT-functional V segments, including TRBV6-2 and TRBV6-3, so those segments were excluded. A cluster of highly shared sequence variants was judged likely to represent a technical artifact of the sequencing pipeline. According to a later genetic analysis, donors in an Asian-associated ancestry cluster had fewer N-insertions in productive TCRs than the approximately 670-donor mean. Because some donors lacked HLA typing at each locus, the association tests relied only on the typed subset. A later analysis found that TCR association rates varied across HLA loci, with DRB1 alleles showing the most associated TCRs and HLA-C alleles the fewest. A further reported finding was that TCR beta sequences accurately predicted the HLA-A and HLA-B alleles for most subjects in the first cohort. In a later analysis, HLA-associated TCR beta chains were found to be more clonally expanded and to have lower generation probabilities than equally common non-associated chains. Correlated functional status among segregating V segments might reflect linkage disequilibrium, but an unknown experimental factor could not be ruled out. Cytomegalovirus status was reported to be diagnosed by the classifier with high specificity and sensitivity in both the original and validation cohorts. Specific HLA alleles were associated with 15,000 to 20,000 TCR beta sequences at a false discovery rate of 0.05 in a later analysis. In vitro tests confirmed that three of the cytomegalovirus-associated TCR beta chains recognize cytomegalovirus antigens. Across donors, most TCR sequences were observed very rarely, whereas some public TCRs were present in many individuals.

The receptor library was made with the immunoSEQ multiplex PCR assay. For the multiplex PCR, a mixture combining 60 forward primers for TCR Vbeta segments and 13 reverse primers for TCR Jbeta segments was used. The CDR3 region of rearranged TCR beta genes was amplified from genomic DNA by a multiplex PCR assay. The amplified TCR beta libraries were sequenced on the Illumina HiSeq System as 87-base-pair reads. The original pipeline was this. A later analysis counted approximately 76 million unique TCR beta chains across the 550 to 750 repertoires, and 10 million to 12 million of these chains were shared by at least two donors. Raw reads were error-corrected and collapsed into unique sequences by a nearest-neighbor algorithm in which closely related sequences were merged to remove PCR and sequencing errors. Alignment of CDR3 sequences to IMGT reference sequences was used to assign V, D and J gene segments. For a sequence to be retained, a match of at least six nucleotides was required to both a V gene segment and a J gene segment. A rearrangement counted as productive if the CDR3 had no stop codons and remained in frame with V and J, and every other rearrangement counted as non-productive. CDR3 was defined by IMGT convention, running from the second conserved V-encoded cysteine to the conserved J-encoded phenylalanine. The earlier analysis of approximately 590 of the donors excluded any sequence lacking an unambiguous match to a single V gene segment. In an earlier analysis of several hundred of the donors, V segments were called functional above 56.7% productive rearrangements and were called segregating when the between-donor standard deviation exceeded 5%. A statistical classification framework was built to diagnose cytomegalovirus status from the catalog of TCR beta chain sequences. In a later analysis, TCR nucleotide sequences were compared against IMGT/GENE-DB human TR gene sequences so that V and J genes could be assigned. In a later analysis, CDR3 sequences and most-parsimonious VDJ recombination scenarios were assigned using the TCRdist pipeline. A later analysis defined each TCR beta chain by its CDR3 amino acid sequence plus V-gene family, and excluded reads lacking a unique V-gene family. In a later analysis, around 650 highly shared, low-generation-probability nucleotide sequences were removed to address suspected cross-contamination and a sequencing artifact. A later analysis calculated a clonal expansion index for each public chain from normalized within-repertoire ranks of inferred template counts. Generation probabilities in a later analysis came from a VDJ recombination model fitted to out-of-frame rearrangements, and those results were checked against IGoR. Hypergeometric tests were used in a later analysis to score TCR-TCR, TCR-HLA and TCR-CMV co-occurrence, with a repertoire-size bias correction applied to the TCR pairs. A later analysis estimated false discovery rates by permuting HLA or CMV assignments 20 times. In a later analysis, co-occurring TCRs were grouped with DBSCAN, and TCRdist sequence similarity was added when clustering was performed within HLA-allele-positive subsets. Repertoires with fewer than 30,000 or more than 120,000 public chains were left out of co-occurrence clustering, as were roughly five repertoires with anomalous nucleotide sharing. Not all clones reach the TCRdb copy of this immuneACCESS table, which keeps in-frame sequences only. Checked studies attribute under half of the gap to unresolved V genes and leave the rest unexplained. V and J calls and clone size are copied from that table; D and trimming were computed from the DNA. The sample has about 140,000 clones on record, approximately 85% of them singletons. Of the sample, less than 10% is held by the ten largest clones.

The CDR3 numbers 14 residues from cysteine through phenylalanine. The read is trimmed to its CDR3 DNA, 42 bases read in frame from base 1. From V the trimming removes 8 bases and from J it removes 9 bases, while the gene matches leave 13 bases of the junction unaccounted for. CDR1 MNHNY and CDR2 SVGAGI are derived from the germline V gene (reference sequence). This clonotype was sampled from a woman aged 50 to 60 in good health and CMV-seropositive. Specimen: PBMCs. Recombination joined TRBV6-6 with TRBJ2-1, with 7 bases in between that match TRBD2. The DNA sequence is TGTGCCAGCGGAAGGAGCGGGAAAGATGGTGAGCAGTTCTTC. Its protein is CASGRSGKDGEQFF.